Sequencing of this T cell receptor beta chain was carried out in a study of T cell changes during pregnancy in multiple sclerosis. Assay used: immunoSEQ multiplex PCR; TCRdb lists only in-frame clones, some missing. In the table there are tens of thousands of clones, around 90% of which are singletons. The sample in question was peripheral blood, obtained in the first trimester of pregnancy. The receptor's source is a female donor with multiple sclerosis, enrolled in a pregnancy study.

The CDR3 nucleotides read TGTGCCAGCAGCTTTGATGAGGAGGGGTACACCTTC. Translation gives CASSFDEEGYTF. The chain is built from TRBV7-8 and TRBJ1-2, with TRBD1 as a possible D gene (5 bases). V lost 3 bases, J lost 11 bases, and 13 bases lay in between. Germline V gene sequence: CDR1 SGHVS, CDR2 FQNEAQ. The CDR3 is made up of 12 amino acids.